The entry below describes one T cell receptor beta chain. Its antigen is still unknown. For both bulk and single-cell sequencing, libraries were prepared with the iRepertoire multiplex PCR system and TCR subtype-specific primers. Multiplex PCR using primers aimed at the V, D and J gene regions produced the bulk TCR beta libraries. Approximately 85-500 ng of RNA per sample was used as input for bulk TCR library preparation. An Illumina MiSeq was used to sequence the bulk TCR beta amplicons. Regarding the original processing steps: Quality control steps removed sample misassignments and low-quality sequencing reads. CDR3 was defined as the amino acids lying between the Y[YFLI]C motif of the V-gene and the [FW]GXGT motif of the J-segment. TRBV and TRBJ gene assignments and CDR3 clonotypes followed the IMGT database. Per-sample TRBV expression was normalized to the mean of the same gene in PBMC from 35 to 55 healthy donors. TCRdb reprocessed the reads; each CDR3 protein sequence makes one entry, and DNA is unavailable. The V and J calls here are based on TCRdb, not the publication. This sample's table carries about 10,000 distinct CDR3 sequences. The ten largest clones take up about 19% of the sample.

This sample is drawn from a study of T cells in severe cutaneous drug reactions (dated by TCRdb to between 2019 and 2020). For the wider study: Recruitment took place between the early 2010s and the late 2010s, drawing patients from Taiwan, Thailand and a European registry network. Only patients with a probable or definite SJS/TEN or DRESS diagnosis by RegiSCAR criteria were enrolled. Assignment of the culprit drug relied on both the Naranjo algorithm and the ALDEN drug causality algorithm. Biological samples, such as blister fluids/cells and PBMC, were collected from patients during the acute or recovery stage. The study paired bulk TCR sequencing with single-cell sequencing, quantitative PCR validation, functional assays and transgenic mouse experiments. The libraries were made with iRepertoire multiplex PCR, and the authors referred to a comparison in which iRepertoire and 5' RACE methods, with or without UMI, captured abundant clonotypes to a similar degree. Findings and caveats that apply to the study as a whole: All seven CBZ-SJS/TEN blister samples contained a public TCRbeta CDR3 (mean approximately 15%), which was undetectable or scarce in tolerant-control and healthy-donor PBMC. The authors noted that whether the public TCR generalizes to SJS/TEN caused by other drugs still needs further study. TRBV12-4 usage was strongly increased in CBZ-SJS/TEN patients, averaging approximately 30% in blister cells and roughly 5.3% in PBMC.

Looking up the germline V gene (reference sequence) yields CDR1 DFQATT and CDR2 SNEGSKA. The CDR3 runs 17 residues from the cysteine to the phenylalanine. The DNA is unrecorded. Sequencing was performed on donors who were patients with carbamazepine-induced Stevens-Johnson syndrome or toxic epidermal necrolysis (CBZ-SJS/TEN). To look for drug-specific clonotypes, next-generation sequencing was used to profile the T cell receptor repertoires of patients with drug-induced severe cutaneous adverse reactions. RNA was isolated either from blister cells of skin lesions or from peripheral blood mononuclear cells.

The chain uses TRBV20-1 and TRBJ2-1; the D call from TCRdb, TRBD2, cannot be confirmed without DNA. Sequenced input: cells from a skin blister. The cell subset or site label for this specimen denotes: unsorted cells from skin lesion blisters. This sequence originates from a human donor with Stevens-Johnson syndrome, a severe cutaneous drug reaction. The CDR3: CSARPRSGRLGGYEQFF.